Detailed here is one TCR beta chain. The data originate from a study of OX40 agonist ivuxolimab in advanced cancers. Looking at the study overall: An agonistic human IgG2 monoclonal antibody against OX40 (CD134) was given. Partial responses were achieved by three patients: one hepatocellular carcinoma, two cutaneous melanoma. The group had a mean age of around 64 years, ranged from about 20 to 80, and was roughly 80% male.

Sequencing was performed with immunoSEQ multiplex PCR; in TCRdb, only in-frame clones are kept and a portion is missing. The table records 75,000 or so clones, approximately 84% of them present only once. Germline CDR1 reads SGHRS; CDR2 reads YFSETQ. V was shortened by 1 base and J by 5 bases, with 9 bases between the two germline ends. CDR3 size: 13 residues. The genes are TRBV5-1 and TRBJ2-5, with D possibly being TRBD1 (6 bases). The receptor comes from an adult with an advanced solid tumor such as melanoma, head and neck, liver or kidney cancer. The starting material was CD4+ or CD8+ T cells sorted from blood, obtained in a trial of the OX40 agonist ivuxolimab. CDR3 residues: CASSLWTVETQYF. As DNA, the CDR3 is TGCGCCAGCAGCTTGTGGACAGTTGAGACCCAGTACTTC.